This TCR beta chain was sequenced for a study of T cells expressing NK-cell markers. The wider study: Most of the eight sequenced donors tested HCMV-seropositive; one tested seronegative. Overall study results and limits: Dominant NKG2C+ clonotypes in roughly 6 donors made up 1.0-7.0% of CD8+ T cells.

Germline V gene sequence: CDR1 KGHSH, CDR2 LQKENI. The CDR3 totals 14 residues. The cDNA for TCR beta came from 5'RACE template switching with UMIs. TCRdb reanalyzed the 5' RACE reads and collapses them to one entry per CDR3 protein, without DNA. In total, the table holds 200,000 to 300,000 distinct CDR3 sequences. Worth noting for this clonotype: Its antigen is as yet unknown.

This clonotype was obtained from a woman aged 18-69 years in good health. Material for sequencing was blood T cells: a sorted CD56 or NKG2C T cell subset, CD4+ or CD8+ T cells, or bulk PBMC T cells (not recorded which). The chain has TRBV18 and TRBJ2-7. The CDR3: CASSPVGTSYEQYF. Full variable domain (rest looked up from reference TRBV18 and TRBJ2-7): NAGVMQNPRHLVRRRGQEARLRCSPMKGHSHVYWYRQLPEEGLKFMVYLQKENIIDESGMPKERFSAEFPKEGPSILRIQQVVRGDSAAYFCASSPVGTSYEQYFGPGTRLTVT.